This record covers a single TCR beta chain. It has no known antigen specificity. Base qualities are missing; no much larger clone stands one base away. This entry comes from a study of shared clonotypes between healthy human individuals (TCRdb year 2020). Study-wide context: The cohort included three men and a couple of women between 18 and 49 years of age. Between about 0.94 and 8.9 billion PBMCs per donor were obtained by leukapheresis. To increase sequencing depth and limit assay-specific biases, TCR repertoire library preparation and sequencing were carried out by different laboratories using diverse techniques. For each donor, three plates each were used for CD4 naive and CD4 memory, two plates were used for CD8 naive, and one plate was used for CD8 memory. The study deeply sequenced blood TCR repertoires of roughly five healthy adults to estimate repertoire size and the extent of clonotype sharing between individuals.

CDR1 and CDR2 are read off the germline V gene as KGHSH and LQKENI. The CDR3 contains 16 residues, cysteine and phenylalanine counted. Only the CDR3 region is kept as DNA, spanning 48 bases read in frame from base 1. V sheds 5 bases and J sheds 4 bases, leaving 17 bases between their ends. The donors were healthy, HIV-negative adults with no recently reported acute infections or vaccinations. All donors were Caucasian adults living in Nashville, Tennessee, USA. CD4+ T cells were enriched through magnetic negative selection, after which naive cells were positively selected on CD45RA and the remaining negative fraction served as the memory subset. Blood was obtained by leukapheresis, after which PBMCs were separated by Ficoll-Histopaque density gradient centrifugation and cryopreserved in liquid nitrogen vapor phase. Analytical flow cytometry was used to check the purity and quantity of every magnetically sorted T cell population. Genomic DNA was isolated from every sorted fraction and measured by UV absorbance on a Nanodrop 2000c.

General findings and caveats noted by the study authors: Only blood was sampled, and tissue TCR repertoires likely differ from those in blood. Based on pairwise subsampling, the degree of clonotype sharing among donors was expected to be affected by sequencing depth. Incomplete sequencing was indicated by rarefaction of sorted-subset datasets, despite the large sequencing depth. Sharing across several donors was observed for 4.5% to 6.5% of naive CD4, 3.5% of naive CD8, 2% to 2.5% of memory CD4, and about 0.39% of memory CD8 clonotypes. Because the study included a small number of donors, the genetic and exposure-history diversity represented was limited. Clonotypes shared by all four sorted-subset donors showed higher generation probabilities than non-shared clonotypes. Larger estimated clonotype richness was generally found for naive subsets than for memory subsets.

Using the deep immunoSEQ assay, multiplex PCR amplified TCR CDR3 regions from genomic DNA. For each cell subset, the extracted genomic DNA was distributed evenly across all wells of several immunoSEQ 96-well plates, and each plate served as one replicate. For sorted subsets, each replicate PCR was loaded with roughly 0.2 ug genomic DNA, equivalent to 30,000 or so T cell genomes. The purified libraries were quantified using a Qubit 3.0 fluorometer, sized with a Bioanalyzer 2100, and then quantified again using the KAPA Library Quantification kit. Each immunoSEQ 96-well plate was sequenced on its own single-read 150-cycle Illumina NextSeq 550 flow cell. Per the authors' processing: Because the immunoSEQ output included only junctional sequences and no quality scores, the filtering could not be the same as the filtering used for full-length reads. Sequences were annotated with PyIR, a Python wrapper for IgBLAST v1.9, using IMGT germline references to assign V/J genes and CDR3. Reads with weak V/J assignments (E-value above 1e-6), missing CDR3, stop codons, out-of-frame junctions, or ambiguous translated residues were removed. V3J clonotypes were defined as sequences sharing an identical inferred V gene, J gene, and CDR3 amino acid sequence. Percentage overlap between repertoires was computed as shared unique clonotypes divided by the size of the smaller repertoire. Richness of each repertoire was evaluated using RTK rarefaction, the Chao1 estimator, and Recon v2.1 estimates of unobserved clonotypes. Generation probabilities for all TCRbeta clonotypes obtained by the gDNA method from several donors were computed using OLGA. TCRdb carries this immuneACCESS record with in-frame sequences only. Its versions omit some clonotypes, under half of them owing to an unresolved V gene in the studies checked, with the rest unexplained. Clonal size and the V and J genes are those of that table, whereas D and trimming came from the DNA. Within this sample are some 2 million clones, with 95% of them counted one time only. Jointly, the top ten make up about 0.13% of the sample.

This sequence was found in a man aged 18 to 29 in good health. The sequence joins TRBV18 to TRBJ1-4; TRBD1 is a possible D gene, resting on 5 matching bases. The sample taken for sequencing was naive CD4+ T cells sorted from blood. In the paper's terms, the cell subset or site label means: CD45RA+ positively selected. The DNA sequence is TGTGCCAGCTCAGCCTCATTAGGGACGAATAATGAAAAACTGTTTTTT. Translation gives CASSASLGTNNEKLFF.